These 11 T cell receptor beta chains share one sample of origin, sequenced in a study of cytomegalovirus exposure and HLA in healthy donors. 13 Jbeta primers and 60 Vbeta primers were used for the PCR. Generated by immunoSEQ multiplex PCR, the TCRdb table keeps only in-frame clones and is missing some. The sample contains 100,000 to 150,000 clones, about 80% of which appear only once. The sample taken for sequencing was PBMCs. The receptor set was obtained from a man aged 60 to 75 in good health and CMV-seropositive.

This chain joins TRBV19 and TRBJ1-1; D is uncertain. Germline loops: CDR1 LNHDA, CDR2 SQIVND (reference sequence). V lost 5 bases, J lost 3 bases, and 19 bases lay in between. CDR3 length equals 16 residues. CDR3 loop: CASSEKKGAWDTEAFF. The CDR3 DNA reads as TGTGCCAGTAGTGAAAAAAAAGGAGCCTGGGACACTGAAGCTTTCTTT.

This chain uses TRBV28 with TRBJ2-3, with D perhaps TRBD2 (7 bases). V dropped 6 bases and J dropped 8 bases, with 21 bases sitting between them. CDR3 length: 15 residues. Per the germline V gene, CDR1 is MDHEN and CDR2 is SYDVKM. CDR3 nucleotide sequence: TGTGCCAGCAGCGAGGGGGGGGTTATTGGGAGTACGCAGTATTTT. Its protein is CASSEGGVIGSTQYF.

The chain uses TRBV30 and TRBJ2-7; TRBD2 matches at 8 bases. The J segment lost 0 bases and the V segment lost 5 bases, leaving 6 bases of the junction unmatched. The CDR3 spans 14 residues. Germline V gene sequence: CDR1 GTSNPN, CDR2 SVGIG (reference sequence). CDR3 amino acids: CAWDGLASSYEQYF. The CDR3 nucleotides read TGTGCCTGGGATGGACTAGCTAGCTCCTACGAGCAGTACTTC.

This chain joins TRBV5-4 and TRBJ2-1, with 8 bases matching TRBD2. Per the germline V gene, CDR1 is SGHNT and CDR2 is YYREEE (reference sequence). The CDR3 has 17 amino acids. The V segment lost 4 bases and the J segment 6 bases; nucleotides outside the gene matches: 15. The CDR3 region is CASSRFRGGRMVNEQFF. The CDR3 coding sequence is TGTGCCAGCAGCCGCTTTCGGGGCGGGAGGATGGTCAATGAGCAGTTCTTC. The full variable domain, in which reference TRBV5-4 and TRBJ2-1 provide the parts outside the CDR3, is ETGVTQSPTHLIKTRGQQVTLRCSSQSGHNTVSWYQQALGQGPQFIFQYYREEENGRGNFPPRFSGLQFPNYSSELNVNALELDDSALYLCASSRFRGGRMVNEQFFGPGTRLTVL.

This chain joins TRBV27 and TRBJ2-3; 7 positions agree with TRBD2. Germline values: CDR1 MNHEY, CDR2 SMNVEV (reference sequence). The CDR3 consists of 16 residues. J lost 5 bases, V lost 2 bases, and 10 bases had no gene match. DNA for the CDR3: TGTGCCAGCAGTTTAATCTCTGGGGCTAGCGGAGATACGCAGTATTTT. This gives the protein CASSLISGASGDTQYF.

This chain links TRBV21-1 with TRBJ2-5; the listed D gene, TRBD1, was not tested against the DNA. TRBV21-1 is an annotated pseudogene. This CDR3 is built from 19 residues. The CDR3 region is CASKESIGRQGALEETQYF. CDR3 in DNA: TGTGCCAGCAAGGAGAGTATTGGGCGACAGGGGGCGCTGGAAGAGACCCAGTACTTC.

This clone has a single count. The chain has TRBV19 and TRBJ1-5, with a possible D match to TRBD1 (6 bases). Germline values: CDR1 LNHDA, CDR2 SQIVND (reference sequence). V lost 5 bases, J lost 3 bases, and 20 bases lay in between. The CDR3 length is 17 residues. The CDR3 region has the DNA TGTGCCAGTAGTCTTCCACAGGGCCCCCTCTCCAATCAGCCCCAGCATTTT. This translates into CASSLPQGPLSNQPQHF.

The sample holds one count of this clone. J is TRBJ1-2 and V is TRBV30; the match to TRBD1 covers 7 bases. CDR1 is GTSNPN and CDR2 is SVGIG in the germline V gene (reference sequence). CDR3 length: 14 amino acids. V lost 2 bases to trimming and J lost 7 bases; unmatched junction nucleotides: 10. The CDR3 DNA sequence: TGTGCCTGGAGTCGAGGGGGCGTAGTGAGTGGCTACACCTTC. Its protein product is CAWSRGGVVSGYTF.

The chain couples TRBV4-1 to TRBJ2-7; D is possibly TRBD1 (6 bases). The CDR3 covers 16 residues. Germline V gene lookup returns CDR1 MGHRA and CDR2 YSYEKL. The V and J ends lost 4 bases and 7 bases respectively, with 23 bases between them. The CDR3, as DNA: TGCGCCAGCAGCCCGGGGACACCCCTTCTCCGACCGGAGCAGTACTTC. Translation gives CASSPGTPLLRPEQYF.

V usage is TRBV15 and J usage is TRBJ1-5; D call uncertain. V was shortened by 1 base and J by 7 bases, with 11 bases between the two germline ends. The germline V gene has CDR1 LNHNV and CDR2 YYDKDF (reference sequence). This CDR3 is built from 14 residues. The CDR3 spells CATSRGVPWQPQHF. CDR3 coding DNA: TGTGCCACCAGCAGAGGAGTGCCGTGGCAGCCCCAGCATTTT.

The V and J genes are TRBV7-9 and TRBJ2-5; a possible D gene is TRBD1 (5 bases). V was pared by 0 bases and J by 7 bases, with 21 bases between. Germline V gene data show CDR1 as SEHNR and CDR2 as FQNEAQ (reference sequence). The CDR3 contains 17 residues. CDR3 DNA: TGTGCCAGCAGCTTAGCAAGGGGTTACGGTGGACCGGGGACCCAGTACTTC. This encodes CASSLARGYGGPGTQYF.